The sequence of this TCR beta chain was determined in a study of glioma-infiltrating T cells after dendritic cell vaccination. Study details: Patients received three intradermal dendritic cell vaccine injections at biweekly intervals.

This table comes from immunoSEQ multiplex PCR, and its TCRdb copy is limited to in-frame clones, with some not included. The sample lists roughly 100,000 clones; 85% were seen once. This clone was picked up one time. The V gene's germline CDR1 is LNHNV and CDR2 YYDKDF (reference sequence). Trimming stripped 3 bases from V and 5 bases from J, with 14 bases between. The CDR3 length is 15 residues. The TCR originated in a human donor with glioblastoma. The chain combines TRBV15 with TRBJ2-4, with D possibly TRBD2 on 5 matching bases. Here the sequenced sample was blood, taken before dendritic cell vaccination. CDR3 coding DNA: TGTGCCACCAGCAGCCAGCGGCTCCCAGAAAACATTCAGTACTTC. As protein: CATSSQRLPENIQYF.